These 22 T cell receptor beta chains originate from one sample sequenced in a study of OX40 agonist ivuxolimab in advanced cancers. Data came from immunoSEQ multiplex PCR; TCRdb stores just in-frame clones and leaves some out. This sample has 72,000 or so clones, with roughly 87% found just once. The input for sequencing was CD4+ or CD8+ T cells sorted from blood, taken in a trial of the OX40 agonist ivuxolimab. These receptors all stem from an adult with an advanced solid tumor such as melanoma, head and neck, liver or kidney cancer.

This chain joins TRBV6-5 and TRBJ1-1; TRBD1 matches at 7 bases. With V trimmed by 6 bases and J by 1 base, 8 bases remained unmatched. The CDR3 contains 15 residues. Germline lookup yields CDR1 MNHEY and CDR2 SVGAGI. The CDR3 spells CASSTTGDQNTEAFF. The CDR3 nucleotides are TGTGCCAGCAGCACAACAGGGGATCAGAACACTGAAGCTTTCTTT.

This clone appeared a single time. V usage is TRBV5-6 and J usage is TRBJ1-1; weak D call: TRBD1 (6 bases). CDR1 is SGHDT, CDR2 YYEEEE, per germline. Trimming stripped 5 bases from V and 1 base from J, with 18 bases between. The CDR3 is 16 amino acids. CDR3 in amino acids: CASSPNFRGSNTEAFF. The CDR3 DNA sequence: TGTGCCAGCAGTCCTAATTTCAGGGGTTCGAACACTGAAGCTTTCTTT.

This clone was recorded once. V and J are TRBV2 and TRBJ2-2; weak D call: TRBD2 (5 bases). This CDR3 has 12 residues. Germline V gene lookup returns CDR1 SNHLY and CDR2 FYNNEI. V was trimmed by 8 bases and J by 5 bases, leaving 9 bases between them. The CDR3 DNA is TGTGCCAGCGGGTGGGAGACCGGGGAGCTGTTTTTT. Protein sequence: CASGWETGELFF. The variable domain in full, with the rest retrieved from reference TRBV2 and TRBJ2-2, is EPEVTQTPSHQVTQMGQEVILRCVPISNHLYFYWYRQILGQKVEFLVSFYNNEISEKSEIFDDQFSVERPDGSNFTLKIRSTKLEDSAMYFCASGWETGELFFGEGSRLTVL.

V gene TRBV9 combines with J gene TRBJ1-5; TRBD1 is a possible D gene (5 bases). The CDR3 is 15 residues long. Between the trimmed V and J ends, which lost 2 bases and 3 bases, there was a span of 12 bases. The germline V gene has CDR1 SGDLS and CDR2 YYNGEE. The DNA of the CDR3 is TGTGCCAGCAGCGTTGGGGGAGGGGACAATCAGCCCCAGCATTTT. Its translation: CASSVGGGDNQPQHF.

This clone was seen a single time. V gene TRBV7-9 combines with J gene TRBJ1-2; D gene unclear. The V end lost 1 base, the J end lost 8 bases, and 11 bases lay between the germline ends. This CDR3 comprises 13 residues. Germline CDR1 is SEHNR and CDR2 is FQNEAQ (reference sequence). In nucleotides, the CDR3 is TGTGCCAGCAGCTTAGGGGAAATGCGGGGCTACACCTTC. Its protein is CASSLGEMRGYTF. Based on the CDR3 plus reference TRBV7-9 and TRBJ1-2, the full variable domain is DTGVSQNPRHKITKRGQNVTFRCDPISEHNRLYWYRQTLGQGPEFLTYFQNEAQLEKSRLLSDRFSAERPKGSFSTLEIQRTEQGDSAMYLCASSLGEMRGYTFGSGTRLTVV.

This clone was seen just once. This sequence joins TRBV10-3 and TRBJ1-5; the match to TRBD1 covers 10 bases. J lost 3 bases, V lost 4 bases, and 6 bases had no gene match. The CDR3 covers 16 residues. The germline gives CDR1 ENHRY, CDR2 SYGVKD. CDR3: CAISASTGGYNQPQHF. The CDR3, as DNA: TGTGCCATCAGTGCCTCGACAGGGGGCTACAATCAGCCCCAGCATTTT.

The chain uses TRBV7-8 and TRBJ2-3, with 8 positions matching TRBD1. Per the germline V gene, CDR1 is SGHVS and CDR2 is FQNEAQ. The CDR3 is made up of 15 amino acids. The J segment lost 1 base and the V segment lost 5 bases, leaving 5 bases of the junction unmatched. CDR3 residues: CASSADREGTDTQYF. CDR3 in DNA: TGTGCCAGCAGCGCGGACAGGGAGGGCACAGATACGCAGTATTTT.

The chain uses TRBV18 and TRBJ1-4; D perhaps matches TRBD1 (6 bases). The CDR3 runs to 15 residues. The V and J ends lost 8 bases and 2 bases respectively, with 15 bases between them. The germline gives CDR1 KGHSH, CDR2 LQKENI. CDR3 nucleotides: TGTGCCAGCCGCAACAGGGAGTCGACTAATGAAAAACTGTTTTTT. As protein: CASRNRESTNEKLFF.

This clone was recorded once. The chain is built from TRBV11-3 and TRBJ2-2; D is unclear. The CDR3 runs to 15 residues. V lost 5 bases and J 1 base, leaving 11 bases between the germline ends. Germline CDR1 is SGHNT and CDR2 is YENEEA. As DNA, the CDR3 is TGTGCCAGCAGCCGATCGGACGGGAACACCGGGGAGCTGTTTTTT. This sequence encodes CASSRSDGNTGELFF.

The J gene is TRBJ2-1, the V gene TRBV6-5, with D tentatively TRBD1 or TRBD2 (5 bases each). Trimming removed 0 bases at V and 15 bases at J, with 15 bases between. The CDR3 covers 13 residues. Germline CDR1 is MNHEY and CDR2 is SVGAGI. DNA for the CDR3: TGTGCCAGCAGTTACTCTCTCGGGGCTAGAGGGTTCTTC. Its translation: CASSYSLGARGFF.

The chain joins TRBV5-1 to TRBJ2-3; 15 nucleotides agree with TRBD2. Trimming at V came to 4 bases and at J to 2 bases, leaving 5 bases not matched to a gene. This CDR3 has 17 amino acids. In germline, CDR1 is SGHRS, CDR2 YFSETQ. The CDR3 region has the DNA TGCGCCAGCAGCCCCGGACTAGCGGGGGGGCCCACAGATACGCAGTATTTT. As protein: CASSPGLAGGPTDTQYF.

This chain uses TRBV6-5 with TRBJ1-1; perhaps TRBD1 as D (5 bases). Germline lookup yields CDR1 MNHEY and CDR2 SVGAGI. The CDR3 runs 13 residues. V was pared by 11 bases and J by 5 bases, with 18 bases between. CDR3: CAASRGAGTEAFF. DNA of the CDR3: TGTGCCGCCTCCCGGGGCGCGGGGACTGAAGCTTTCTTT.

This sequence joins TRBV6-5 and TRBJ1-3; D might be TRBD1 (6 bases). Germline V gene lookup returns CDR1 MNHEY and CDR2 SVGAGI. V was trimmed by 6 bases and J by 2 bases, leaving 14 bases between them. CDR3 length equals 15 residues. CDR3 region: CASRLRGSAGNTIYF. As DNA, the CDR3 is TGTGCCAGCAGACTTAGGGGGTCAGCTGGAAACACCATATATTTT.

This clone has more than one count but fewer than ten. CDR3 coding DNA: TGTGCCAGCAGCCAATCGGCATACTACGAGCAGTACTTC. It yields the protein CASSQSAYYEQYF. V is TRBV16 and J is TRBJ2-7; D gene unclear. Trimming shortened V by 0 bases and J by 3 bases, and 6 bases separated the two germline ends. The germline gives CDR1 KGHSY, CDR2 FQNENV. CDR3 length: 13 amino acids.

The chain joins TRBV5-6 to TRBJ2-3; 13 bases are a match to TRBD2. The CDR3 loop spans 18 amino acids. V dropped 2 bases and J dropped 0; count of bases not matched to a gene: 6. The germline V gene has CDR1 SGHDT and CDR2 YYEEEE. For the CDR3, the DNA is TGTGCCAGCAGCTTTTACGGACTAGCGGGAGACAGCACAGATACGCAGTATTTT. Encoded protein: CASSFYGLAGDSTDTQYF.

The V call is TRBV10-1, the J call TRBJ2-3; 11 bases are a match to TRBD2. The CDR3 spans 19 residues. V was pared by 3 bases and J by 0 bases, with 11 bases of the junction left unmatched. Germline assignment: CDR1 WNHNN and CDR2 SYGVQD (reference sequence). CDR3 protein: CASSELAGALRLSTDTQYF. CDR3 DNA sequence: TGCGCCAGCAGTGAACTAGCGGGGGCTCTACGTCTTAGCACAGATACGCAGTATTTT.

This clone has a single count. The CDR3 nucleotides are TGTGCCAGTATCGTTGGGACTGCAAACACCGGGGAGCTGTTTTTT. It translates to CASIVGTANTGELFF. The chain uses TRBV19 and TRBJ2-2, with D possibly TRBD2 on 6 matching bases. V lost 7 bases and J 2 bases, leaving 14 bases between the germline ends. Germline loops: CDR1 LNHDA, CDR2 SQIVND (reference sequence). This CDR3 has 15 residues.

The table lists this clone with a count of one. The sample has other DNA sequences that encode this CDR3 too. The chain links TRBV5-4 to TRBJ2-1; 7 nucleotides match TRBD2. Germline CDR1 is SGHNT and CDR2 is YYREEE (reference sequence). The CDR3 is made up of 14 amino acids. V shed 0 bases and J 6 bases; nucleotides not matched to a gene: 3. CDR3 protein: CASSLDGGGNEQFF. CDR3 nucleotide sequence: TGTGCCAGCAGCTTGGATGGCGGGGGCAATGAGCAGTTCTTC. Variable domain in full (rest from reference TRBV5-4 and TRBJ2-1): ETGVTQSPTHLIKTRGQQVTLRCSSQSGHNTVSWYQQALGQGPQFIFQYYREEENGRGNFPPRFSGLQFPNYSSELNVNALELDDSALYLCASSLDGGGNEQFFGPGTRLTVL.

The chain recombines TRBV9 with TRBJ2-5; D gene ambiguous. TRBJ2-7 explains the end of the DNA better; the J call may be wrong. The CDR3 has 15 amino acids. Germline V gives CDR1 SGDLS, CDR2 YYNGEE. DNA for the CDR3: TGTGCCAGCAGCGTAGACGCGGAGAGCTCCTACGAGCAGTACTTC. Translated, it gives CASSVDAESSYEQYF.

The chain employs TRBV28 and TRBJ2-7; TRBD2 matches at 7 bases. Germline V gives CDR1 MDHEN, CDR2 SYDVKM. The CDR3 is 11 amino acids. V shed 5 bases and J 13 bases; nucleotides not matched to a gene: 8. The CDR3 loop reads CASSRPTSLYF. The CDR3, as DNA: TGTGCCAGCAGTCGACCGACTAGCTTATACTTC.

This clone has more than one count but fewer than ten. The chain employs TRBV11-1 and TRBJ2-5; TRBD2 agrees at 13 bases. The CDR3 is 16 amino acids. Germline V gene data show CDR1 as SGHAT and CDR2 as FQDESV (reference sequence). The trim removed 4 bases at V and 5 bases at J, leaving 7 bases unmatched. CDR3 in DNA: TGTGCCAGCAGCTGGGGGACTAGCGGGATTCGGGAGACCCAGTACTTC. Translating it yields CASSWGTSGIRETQYF.

The CDR3 region has the DNA TGTGCCACAGGGGGCGGCAATCAGCCCCAGCATTTT. Amino acids: CATGGGNQPQHF. The chain links TRBV27 to TRBJ1-5, with 8 bases identical to TRBD1. Germline V lookup: CDR1 MNHEY, CDR2 SMNVEV (reference sequence). J lost 2 bases, V lost 10 bases, and 1 base had no gene match. The CDR3 consists of 12 residues.